Listed below are T cell receptor beta chains from one sample, sequenced in a study of blood T cell repertoires in COVID-19. Profiled with immunoSEQ multiplex PCR; TCRdb holds only in-frame clones, not every one. This sample has 90,000 to 150,000 clones, with roughly 88% found just once. Sequences were obtained from peripheral blood. The receptors were gathered from a woman aged 45-60 years with active or convalescent COVID-19. The CDR3 runs from the conserved cysteine through the conserved F or W. Each record gives: D gene, J gene, clone size, V gene, CDR3 protein, CDR3 DNA. A D gene is named only where the DNA matches it firmly. Clone size appears in some rows only: once, few, many, or a class for an expanded clone.

TRBD1	TRBJ1-3	.	TRBV7-9	CASSPRGQGASGNTIYF	TGTGCCAGCAGCCCTAGAGGACAGGGGGCAAGTGGAAACACCATATATTTT
TRBD1	TRBJ2-7	.	TRBV6-5	CASSRTGDYEQYF	TGTGCCAGCAGTAGGACAGGGGACTACGAGCAGTACTTC
.	TRBJ2-1	.	TRBV7-2	CASSLGLRNEQFF	TGTGCCAGCAGCTTAGGACTTCGCAATGAGCAGTTCTTC
.	TRBJ2-3	.	TRBV7-2	CASSQGQQRRADTQYF	TGTGCCAGCAGCCAGGGACAACAACGACGAGCAGATACGCAGTATTTT
.	TRBJ2-3	.	TRBV5-1	CASSPERRFPDTQYF	TGCGCCAGCAGCCCAGAGCGTAGATTTCCAGATACGCAGTATTTT
TRBD1	TRBJ1-4	.	TRBV28	CASTRWGQGYEKLFF	TGTGCCAGCACCAGGTGGGGACAGGGGTACGAAAAACTGTTTTTT
.	TRBJ1-5	.	TRBV7-9	CASSLSSQPQHF	TGTGCCAGCAGCTTATCGAGTCAGCCCCAGCATTTT
TRBD1	TRBJ1-3	.	TRBV5-1	CASSQGGADTIYF	TGCGCCAGCAGCCAAGGGGGCGCAGACACCATATATTTT
TRBD2	TRBJ2-5	.	TRBV4-1	CASSQVLGLAGKTQYF	TGCGCCAGCAGCCAAGTCCTTGGACTAGCGGGAAAGACCCAGTACTTC
TRBD1	TRBJ1-2	.	TRBV4-2	CASSQQPRTGEDGYTF	TGTGCCAGCAGCCAGCAGCCCCGGACAGGAGAAGATGGCTACACCTTC
.	TRBJ2-6	.	TRBV10-3	CATQAGANVLTF	TGTGCCACGCAGGCTGGGGCCAACGTCCTGACTTTC
TRBD1	TRBJ1-4	.	TRBV7-8	CASSLAQGEAGEKLFF	TGTGCCAGCAGCTTAGCGCAGGGGGAGGCTGGTGAAAAACTGTTTTTT
TRBD1	TRBJ2-7	.	TRBV30	CAWSPPGGPYEQYF	TGTGCCTGGAGCCCGCCAGGGGGACCCTACGAGCAGTACTTC
.	TRBJ2-5	once	TRBV11-1	CASSVGTLQETQYF	TGTGCCAGCAGCGTCGGGACTCTCCAAGAGACCCAGTACTTC
.	TRBJ1-3	.	TRBV6-2/TRBV6-3	CASSRTPGGNTIYF	TGTGCCAGCAGCAGGACTCCAGGAGGAAACACCATATATTTT
.	TRBJ1-4	.	TRBV15	CATSRGATREKLFF	TGTGCCACCAGCAGAGGGGCCACTCGGGAAAAACTGTTTTTT
TRBD1	TRBJ1-6	.	TRBV18	CASSPPSGQGRSPLHF	TGTGCCAGCTCACCACCATCCGGACAGGGTCGGTCACCCCTCCACTTT
.	TRBJ1-2	.	TRBV20-1	CSARSVYGYTF	TGCAGTGCTAGGTCGGTCTATGGCTACACCTTC
.	TRBJ1-5	.	TRBV5-6	CASSSLRAPADQPQHF	TGTGCCAGCAGCTCTTTACGGGCCCCAGCGGATCAGCCCCAGCATTTT
.	TRBJ2-1	few	TRBV9	CASSVGLAGSYNEQFF	TGTGCCAGCAGCGTAGGGCTAGCCGGCTCCTACAATGAGCAGTTCTTC
.	TRBJ2-7	.	TRBV7-9	CASSTRQEAYEQYF	TGTGCCAGCAGTACAAGACAGGAGGCCTACGAGCAGTACTTC
TRBD2	TRBJ2-7	.	TRBV5-4	CASSLGRLAGTYEQYF	TGTGCCAGCAGCTTAGGTAGACTAGCGGGAACCTACGAGCAGTACTTC
TRBD1	TRBJ2-5	.	TRBV9	CASSPPTGAGTQYF	TGTGCCAGCAGCCCCCCTACAGGGGCAGGGACCCAGTACTTC
TRBD1	TRBJ1-2	once	TRBV10-3	CAAAEGQGPLGYTF	TGTGCCGCCGCGGAGGGACAGGGTCCCCTTGGCTACACCTTC
TRBD2	TRBJ2-7	.	TRBV29-1	CSAATSGRNREQYF	TGCAGCGCCGCAACTAGCGGGAGGAATCGAGAGCAGTACTTC
TRBD1	TRBJ1-4	.	TRBV6-5	CASSYSPGQGNEKLFF	TGTGCCAGCAGTTACTCGCCGGGACAGGGTAATGAAAAACTGTTTTTT
.	TRBJ1-2	.	TRBV20-1	CSCPRSGGYTF	TGCAGCTGCCCTCGGAGTGGGGGCTACACCTTC
.	TRBJ1-1	.	TRBV7-8	CASSPGRVNTEAFF	TGTGCCAGCAGCCCCGGCAGGGTCAACACTGAAGCTTTCTTT
TRBD1	TRBJ1-4	.	TRBV27	CASSLALRQGEKLFF	TGTGCCAGCAGTTTAGCCCTCCGACAGGGTGAAAAACTGTTTTTT
.	TRBJ1-3	once	TRBV13	CASSLVQNSGNTIYF	TGTGCCAGCAGCTTAGTGCAGAACTCTGGAAACACCATATATTTT
.	TRBJ1-2	.	TRBV27	CASSGQRASNYGYTF	TGTGCCAGCAGCGGCCAGAGGGCGTCAAACTATGGCTACACCTTC
TRBD1	TRBJ1-1	.	TRBV9	CASTKADRENTEAFF	TGTGCCAGCACCAAAGCGGACAGGGAGAACACTGAAGCTTTCTTT
.	TRBJ2-7	few	TRBV19	CASSISDFSYEQYF	TGTGCCAGTAGTATATCAGACTTCTCCTACGAGCAGTACTTC